The 20 T cell receptor beta chains reported below all come from one sample, sequenced in a study of yellow fever vaccine responses in identical twins. In TCRdb, the RT-PCR reads were re-called with MiXCR into one record per CDR3 protein. This table has 9,900 or so distinct CDR3 sequences, 70% to 90% appearing once. The source was T cells from blood (PBMCs), unsorted or a sorted subset (not recorded which), collected before or after yellow fever vaccination (not recorded which). Every receptor here comes from a woman under 30 who received the yellow fever vaccine.

V usage is TRBV10-3 and J usage is TRBJ1-3; a possible D gene is TRBD1 (6 bases). The CDR3 covers 15 residues. CDR1 and CDR2 from the germline V gene are ENHRY and SYGVKD. Trimming took 3 bases from V and 1 from J, leaving 10 bases between them. CDR3 amino acids: CAISDATGSGNTIYF. CDR3 coding DNA: TGTGCCATCAGTGATGCCACAGGGTCTGGAAACACCATATATTTT.

The chain carries TRBV28 and TRBJ1-5; D gene unclear. CDR1 is MDHEN, CDR2 SYDVKM, per germline. The CDR3 runs to 15 residues. Trimming shortened V by 6 bases and J by 0 bases, and 12 bases separated the two germline ends. The CDR3 is CASRLSGHSNQPQHF. CDR3 DNA: TGTGCCAGCAGGCTCTCAGGCCATAGCAATCAGCCCCAGCATTTT. Filled out from reference TRBV28 and TRBJ1-5, the complete variable domain reads DVKVTQSSRYLVKRTGEKVFLECVQDMDHENMFWYRQDPGLGLRLIYFSYDVKMKEKGDIPEGYSVSREKKERFSLILESASTNQTSMYLCASRLSGHSNQPQHFGDGTRLSIL.

The chain combines TRBV5-5 with TRBJ2-1; TRBD2 might be the D (5 bases). Per germline, CDR1 SGHKS and CDR2 YYEKEE (reference sequence). The length of the CDR3 is 15 residues. Trimming left V 0 bases short and J 3 bases short, with 10 bases between. The CDR3 DNA reads TGTGCCAGCAGCTTGGAAGCGGCGATCTACAATGAGCAGTTCTTC. Translating it yields CASSLEAAIYNEQFF.

This clonotype occurred once. The chain links TRBV5-6 to TRBJ2-2, with 11 bases aligning to TRBD2. CDR1 and CDR2 from the germline V gene are SGHDT and YYEEEE. V trimming: 2 bases; J trimming: 3 bases; junction bases outside the gene matches: 0. The CDR3 has 15 residues. The CDR3 sequence is CASSLLAGDTGELFF. The CDR3 bases are TGTGCCAGCAGCTTACTAGCGGGAGACACCGGGGAGCTGTTTTTT.

The chain's CDR3 is CASRDSGRNQPQHF. The CDR3 coding sequence is TGTGCCAGTAGGGATTCGGGTCGAAATCAGCCCCAGCATTTT. The chain combines TRBV19 with TRBJ1-5, with D unclear. There are 14 residues in the CDR3. Trimming shortened V by 6 bases and J by 4 bases, and 13 bases separated the two germline ends. Germline V gene data show CDR1 as LNHDA and CDR2 as SQIVND (reference sequence).

J is TRBJ2-3 and V is TRBV14, with TRBD2 as a possible D gene (6 bases). Germline values: CDR1 SGHDN, CDR2 FVKESK. V was shortened by 4 bases and J by 1 base, with 15 bases between the two germline ends. The CDR3 covers 16 residues. CDR3 residues: CASSPWRPGGTDTQYF. In nucleotides, the CDR3 is TGTGCCAGCAGCCCATGGAGGCCGGGAGGCACAGATACGCAGTATTTT.

The chain has TRBV12-3 or TRBV12-4 and TRBJ2-1, with D possibly matching TRBD1 (7 bases). V gave up 8 bases and J gave up 8 bases, with 19 bases separating them. CDR3 length: 14 amino acids. CDR3 sequence: CASEPSGGGHEQFF. The CDR3 DNA sequence: TGTGCCAGCGAACCGAGTGGAGGGGGCCATGAGCAGTTCTTC.

This chain links TRBV2 with TRBJ1-4, with D perhaps matching TRBD1 (5 bases). The CDR3 consists of 16 residues. Per the germline V gene, CDR1 is SNHLY and CDR2 is FYNNEI. V lost 11 bases to trimming and J lost 4 bases, with 23 bases between them. CDR3: CAALDGHSTLNEKLFF. CDR3 nucleotides: TGTGCCGCCCTGGACGGACACTCTACCCTTAATGAAAAACTGTTTTTT.

The chain employs TRBV5-1 and TRBJ2-7, with D possibly TRBD2 on 6 matching bases. Germline V gene data show CDR1 as SGHRS and CDR2 as YFSETQ. The ends were cut back, 4 bases at V and 5 bases at J, with 22 bases in the middle. The CDR3 spans 16 residues. CDR3 DNA: TGCGCCAGCAGCCCCTCTGCGGGAAGTTTTTCCCACGAGCAGTACTTC. It yields the protein CASSPSAGSFSHEQYF.

This chain links TRBV11-1 with TRBJ1-6, with unresolved D. The CDR3 totals 16 residues. With 1 base removed from V and 4 bases from J, the gap between germline ends came to 11 bases. Germline V gene data show CDR1 as SGHAT and CDR2 as FQDESV (reference sequence). The CDR3 loop reads CASSLVDIGYNSPLHF. The CDR3 DNA follows: TGTGCCAGCAGCTTAGTAGACATCGGATATAATTCACCCCTCCACTTT.

V and J are TRBV20-1 and TRBJ1-4; TRBD1 matches 7 bases. In germline, CDR1 is DFQATT, CDR2 SNEGSKA (reference sequence). The CDR3 is made up of 15 amino acids. V was clipped by 5 bases and J by 3 bases; unmatched bases: 9. Here the CDR3 reads CSAVRTGTANEKLFF. CDR3 DNA: TGCAGTGCTGTTAGGACCGGGACAGCTAATGAAAAACTGTTTTTT.

This rearrangement joins TRBV10-3 to TRBJ1-5; unclear D gene. Germline V lookup: CDR1 ENHRY, CDR2 SYGVKD. This CDR3 region has 15 residues. The ends were cut back, 5 bases at V and 0 bases at J, with 11 bases in the middle. DNA for the CDR3: TGTGCCATCAGTCCTCAGGAAAATAGCAATCAGCCCCAGCATTTT. It codes for CAISPQENSNQPQHF.

V usage is TRBV15 and J usage is TRBJ1-1, with no clear D. V was cut by 1 base and J by 11 bases, with 11 bases left in between. Germline V gene sequence: CDR1 LNHNV, CDR2 YYDKDF (reference sequence). The CDR3 runs 12 residues. The CDR3 DNA reads TGTGCCACCAGCAGAGCCCTTGAGGTGGCTTTCTTT. Protein: CATSRALEVAFF.

For this clonotype: The junction shows a germline mismatch at one end, possibly a read error. CDR3 amino acids: CSGRQTEAFF. In DNA, the CDR3 is TGCAGTGGTAGACAGACCGAAGCTTTCTTT. The chain uses TRBV20-1 and TRBJ1-1; D possibly corresponds to TRBD1 (5 bases). Germline CDR1 reads DFQATT; CDR2 reads SNEGSKA (reference sequence). The CDR3 is 10 residues long.

The genes are TRBV24-1 and TRBJ2-3; D unclear. Germline CDR1 is KGHDR and CDR2 is SFDVKD. Trimming removed 0 bases at V and 4 bases at J, with 7 bases between. The CDR3 totals 14 residues. CDR3 nucleotides: TGTGCCACCAGTGATTTGTATATAGCAGATACGCAGTATTTT. It is translated as CATSDLYIADTQYF.

This clonotype appeared once. The chain uses TRBV7-6 and TRBJ2-1; D gene ambiguous. V was cut by 0 bases and J by 10 bases, with 10 bases left in between. This CDR3 has 13 residues. Germline loops: CDR1 SGHVS, CDR2 FNYEAQ. The CDR3 nucleotides read TGTGCCAGCAGCTTAGCGCTGGGATTGGAGCAGTTCTTC. This gives the protein CASSLALGLEQFF.

The gene calls are TRBV4-1 and TRBJ1-4; D gene ambiguous. V was cut by 5 bases and J by 0 bases, with 7 bases left in between. Germline CDR1 is MGHRA and CDR2 is YSYEKL. The length of the CDR3 is 14 residues. The CDR3 here is CASSTRATNEKLFF. CDR3 bases: TGCGCCAGCAGCACTAGGGCAACTAATGAAAAACTGTTTTTT.

This chain connects TRBV6-1 to TRBJ2-1; possible D gene TRBD2, 6 bases. The germline CDR1 and CDR2 sequences are MNHNS and SASEGT. The CDR3 is 15 amino acids. Trimming stripped 7 bases from V and 5 bases from J, with 18 bases between. The DNA of the CDR3 is TGTGCCAGCAATCAAGAGGGACTCGCCAACAATGAGCAGTTCTTC. It yields the protein CASNQEGLANNEQFF.

This clonotype has just one count. The rearrangement links TRBV28 to TRBJ2-1; 8 nucleotides line up with TRBD2. The CDR3 length is 16 residues. Trimming at V came to 5 bases and at J to 10 bases, leaving 16 bases not matched to a gene. Germline V gene data show CDR1 as MDHEN and CDR2 as SYDVKM. This CDR3 reads CASSITSGSRAREQFF. CDR3 in DNA: TGTGCCAGCAGTATTACTAGCGGCAGTAGGGCAAGGGAGCAGTTCTTC.

The chain combines TRBV5-4 with TRBJ2-7; D unclear. V lost 1 base, J lost 3 bases, and 8 bases lay in between. CDR1 SGHNT and CDR2 YYREEE come from the germline V gene (reference sequence). The CDR3 loop spans 13 amino acids. The CDR3 coding sequence is TGTGCCAGCAGCTTGAGTCATGGCTACGAGCAGTACTTC. This encodes CASSLSHGYEQYF.